The following is a T cell receptor beta chain sequence with its context. This clone's antigen is unknown. No much larger clone exists at a distance of one base, and base qualities are not known. The immunoSEQ Assay, a bias-controlled multiplex PCR, was used to amplify TCRbeta CDR3 regions from genomic DNA. Turning to the authors' computational methods: Nucleated cell counts per sample were estimated from amplification of reference gene primers within the assay. To quantify the absolute abundance of each unique TCRbeta CDR3 rearrangement, sequence reads were collapsed and filtered. For each sample, productive Simpson clonality was calculated as the square root of Simpson's diversity index over productive rearrangements. TCRdb took over this immuneACCESS table, retaining in-frame rearrangements with V and J assigned. Such tables are incomplete; in checked studies, under half of the missing clones stem from an unresolved V gene, and the remainder is unexplained. V and J calls plus clone size are reproduced from that table; the DNA served to infer D and trimming. The sample table holds approximately 280,000 clones, of which about 85% were seen once. The ten largest account for 2.5% of the sample.

The sample comes from a study of blood T cell repertoires in COVID-19 (dated by TCRdb to 2019 to 2021). Regarding the complete study: Samples from collaborators originated in the United States, Italy and Spain and spanned both the acute and convalescent phases of COVID-19. The dataset comprised deeply sampled blood TCRbeta repertoires from subjects exposed to, actively infected with, or recovered from COVID-19. The prospective study material was composed of cDNA or gDNA derived from T cells, B-cell-depleted T cells, or PBMCs. The repertoires were released in a freely available public database intended as a resource for research on the immune response to SARS-CoV-2. Sample metadata almost always included a de-identified subject ID, COVID-19 status, age in years and sex. Where available, HLA class I and class II types were taken from metadata supplied by the sample provider and were not determined by assay-based typing. The samples were drawn from two sources: the first 160 participants of the ongoing ImmuneRACE study, and 1,200 or so subjects contributed by 6 global collaborators. Here is what the overall study found, with its caveats: The quantity of clinical and demographic metadata differed by source and by participant and was supplied without curation.

Enrolling through a virtual design, the prospective study's participants ranged in age from roughly 18 to 95 years and lived across 20 to 25 United States geographic areas. In the prospective study, cohorts were assigned on the basis of participant-reported clinical history obtained from a screening survey and a study questionnaire. ImmuneRACE Cohort 3 recovered participants were defined by two consecutive negative NP/OP PCR tests, healthcare professional clearance, or symptom resolution. In the prospective study, mobile phlebotomists collected whole blood, serum and a nasopharyngeal or oropharyngeal swab from each participant. Additional blood draws and questionnaires over an approximately 2-month period could optionally be provided by prospective study participants. Before DNA extraction, blood samples from the prospective study were shipped at room temperature or frozen. V and J are truncated by 1 base and 2 bases respectively, leaving an intervening sequence of 6 bases. The CDR3 has 14 amino acids, counting the end cysteine and phenylalanine. CDR3 DNA only is kept here, 42 bases in frame from base 1. Sequences LGHDT (CDR1) and YNNKEL (CDR2) are obtained from the germline V gene (reference sequence).

The receptor was isolated from a woman in her forties or fifties who had recovered from COVID-19. The rearranged chain carries TRBV3-1 (or the pseudogene TRBV3-2) and TRBJ1-5, and the D gene may be TRBD1, 5 bases matching. Material: PBMCs or T cells enriched from blood (not recorded which). This receptor carries the CDR3 CASSQGGGNQPQHF. The nucleotides read TGTGCCAGCAGCCAAGGGGGCGGCAATCAGCCCCAGCATTTT.